This T cell receptor (beta chain) was sequenced during a study of cytomegalovirus exposure and HLA in healthy donors. 60 Vbeta and 13 Jbeta primers were used in PCR. TCRdb's table, derived via immunoSEQ multiplex PCR, lists solely in-frame clones and lacks some. The top ten hold roughly 2.8% of the sample, which has about 190,000 clones, roughly 84% seen once. The germline V gene has CDR1 SGHAT and CDR2 FQNNGV. The CDR3 runs to 14 residues. Deletions cut 3 bases from V and 5 bases from J, with 14 bases between. Sequences were obtained from PBMCs. The genes are TRBV11-2 and TRBJ2-7, with D possibly being TRBD2 (5 bases). The sequence derives from a woman in her forties or fifties in good health and CMV-seropositive. CDR3 sequence: CASSFAGVEDEQYF. The CDR3 bases are TGTGCCAGCAGCTTCGCCGGGGTGGAGGACGAGCAGTACTTC.